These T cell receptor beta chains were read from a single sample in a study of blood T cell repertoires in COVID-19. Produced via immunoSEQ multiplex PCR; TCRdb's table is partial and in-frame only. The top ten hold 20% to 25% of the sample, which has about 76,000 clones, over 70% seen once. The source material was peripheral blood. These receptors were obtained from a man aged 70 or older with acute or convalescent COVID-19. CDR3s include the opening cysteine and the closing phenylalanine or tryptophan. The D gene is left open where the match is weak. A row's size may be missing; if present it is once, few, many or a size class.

CDR3: CASSPLGGTENEQYF; DNA: TGTGCCAGCAGCCCTTTAGGCGGGACAGAAAACGAGCAGTACTTC; J: TRBJ2-7; V: TRBV4-2; D: .; size: .
CDR3: CASSLSFTGDNPQHF; DNA: TGTGCCAGTAGTCTTTCCTTTACAGGGGATAACCCCCAGCATTTT; J: TRBJ1-5; V: TRBV19; D: TRBD1; size: .
CDR3: CASSYRDRAPEAFF; DNA: TGTGCCAGCAGTTATCGGGACAGGGCCCCTGAAGCTTTCTTT; J: TRBJ1-1; V: TRBV6-5; D: TRBD1; size: .
CDR3: CATSRDRGDYEQYF; DNA: TGTGCCACCAGCAGGGACAGGGGAGACTACGAGCAGTACTTC; J: TRBJ2-7; V: TRBV15; D: TRBD1; size: medium-sized
CDR3: CASSVQTGVETQYF; DNA: TGTGCCAGCAGCGTACAAACAGGGGTCGAGACCCAGTACTTC; J: TRBJ2-5; V: TRBV7-8; D: TRBD1; size: .
CDR3: CASSPRGSYGYTF; DNA: TGTGCCAGCAGCCCCCGGGGGAGCTATGGCTACACCTTC; J: TRBJ1-2; V: TRBV7-9; D: .; size: .
CDR3: CASSVGPGEGNEQFF; DNA: TGTGCCAGCAGCGTAGGCCCCGGGGAGGGCAATGAGCAGTTCTTC; J: TRBJ2-1; V: TRBV9; D: TRBD2; size: .
CDR3: CASSRTGIQQFF; DNA: TGTGCCAGCAGCAGGACAGGGATACAGCAGTTCTTC; J: TRBJ2-1; V: TRBV6-5; D: TRBD1; size: few
CDR3: CASSPWTGRTDTQYF; DNA: TGTGCCAGCAGCCCCTGGACAGGGCGTACAGATACGCAGTATTTT; J: TRBJ2-3; V: TRBV4-2; D: TRBD1; size: .
CDR3: CASSSPVGAGTVMRDTQYF; DNA: TGTGCCAGCAGCTCCCCTGTTGGAGCGGGAACTGTGATGAGAGATACGCAGTATTTT; J: TRBJ2-3; V: TRBV7-2; D: TRBD2; size: .
CDR3: CASSYSPTSGRFYSYEQYF; DNA: TGTGCCAGCAGTTACTCACCGACTAGCGGGAGATTTTACTCCTACGAGCAGTACTTC; J: TRBJ2-7; V: TRBV6-2/TRBV6-3; D: TRBD2; size: .
CDR3: CASSVEGAKSTDTQYF; DNA: TGTGCCAGCAGTGTGGAGGGGGCGAAAAGCACAGATACGCAGTATTTT; J: TRBJ2-3; V: TRBV6-1; D: .; size: few
CDR3: CASSRGHNYGYTF; DNA: TGTGCCAGCAGCAGGGGACATAACTATGGCTACACCTTC; J: TRBJ1-2; V: TRBV11-1; D: .; size: .
CDR3: CASSVARDTRADYGYTF; DNA: TGTGCCAGCAGCGTAGCTAGGGACACGCGAGCGGACTATGGCTACACCTTC; J: TRBJ1-2; V: TRBV9; D: .; size: few
CDR3: CASSLESGGNYGYTF; DNA: TGTGCCAGCAGCTTAGAGTCCGGGGGGAACTATGGCTACACCTTC; J: TRBJ1-2; V: TRBV11-1; D: .; size: .
CDR3: CASKGGLLVQETQYF; DNA: TGTGCCAGCAAGGGAGGACTTCTCGTCCAAGAGACCCAGTACTTC; J: TRBJ2-5; V: TRBV2; D: .; size: .
CDR3: CASEASGGDTQYF; DNA: TGTGCCAGCGAAGCCAGCGGCGGAGATACGCAGTATTTT; J: TRBJ2-3; V: TRBV6-5; D: .; size: .